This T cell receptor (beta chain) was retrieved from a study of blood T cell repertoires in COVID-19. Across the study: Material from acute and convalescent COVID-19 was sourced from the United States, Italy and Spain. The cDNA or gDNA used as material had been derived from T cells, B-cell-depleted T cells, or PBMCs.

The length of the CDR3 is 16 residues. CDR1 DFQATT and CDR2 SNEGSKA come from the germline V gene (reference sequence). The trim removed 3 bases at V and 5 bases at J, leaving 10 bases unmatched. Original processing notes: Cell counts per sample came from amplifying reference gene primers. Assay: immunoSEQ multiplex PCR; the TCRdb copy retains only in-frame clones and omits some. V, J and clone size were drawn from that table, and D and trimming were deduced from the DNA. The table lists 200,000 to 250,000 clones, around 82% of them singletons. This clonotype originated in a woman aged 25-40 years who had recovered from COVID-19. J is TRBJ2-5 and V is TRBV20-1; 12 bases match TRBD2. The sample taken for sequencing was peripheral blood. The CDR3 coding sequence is TGCAGTGCTAGTGGGCCGGGACTAGCGGGTCCGGAGACCCAGTACTTC. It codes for CSASGPGLAGPETQYF.